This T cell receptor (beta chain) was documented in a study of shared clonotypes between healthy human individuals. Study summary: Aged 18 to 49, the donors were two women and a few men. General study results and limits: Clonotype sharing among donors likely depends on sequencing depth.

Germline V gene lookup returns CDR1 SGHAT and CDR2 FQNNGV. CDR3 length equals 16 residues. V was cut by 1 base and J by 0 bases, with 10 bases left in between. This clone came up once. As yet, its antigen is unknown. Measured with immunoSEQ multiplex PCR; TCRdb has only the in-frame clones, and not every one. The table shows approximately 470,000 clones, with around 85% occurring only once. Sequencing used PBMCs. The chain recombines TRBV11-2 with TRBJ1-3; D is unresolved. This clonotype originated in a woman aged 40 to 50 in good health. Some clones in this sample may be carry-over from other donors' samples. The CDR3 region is CASSLGGGSSGNTIYF. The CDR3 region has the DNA TGTGCCAGCAGCTTAGGAGGCGGGAGCTCTGGAAACACCATATATTTT. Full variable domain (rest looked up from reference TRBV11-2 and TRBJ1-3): EAGVAQSPRYKIIEKRQSVAFWCNPISGHATLYWYQQILGQGPKLLIQFQNNGVVDDSQLPKDRFSAERLKGVDSTLKIQPAKLEDSAVYLCASSLGGGSSGNTIYFGEGSWLTVV.